This T cell receptor beta chain was recovered during a study of regulatory T cells in long-lasting Graves disease. Notes on the study in general: Graves' patients with persistent disease showed TCR diversity lower than patients newly diagnosed.

About this clonotype: The antigen is undetermined. A much bigger clone sits one base away, suggesting this may be a read error.

Relying on iRepertoire HTBI primers and Arm-PCR of CDR3 regions, the team built TCR beta libraries. TCRdb reanalysed the multiplex PCR reads using MiXCR and keeps one entry per CDR3 protein. The sample lists some 500,000 distinct CDR3 sequences; 16% were seen once. Trimming left V 7 bases short and J 3 bases short, with 7 bases between. The CDR3 has 11 residues. Germline CDR1 is MNHEY and CDR2 is SMNVEV (reference sequence). Time point given: newly diagnosed GD, antithyroid drugs for less than 3 months. Isolated PBMC RNA provided the starting material for the TCR library. The sample was also reused in another study, on T cells in Graves' hyperthyroidism and ophthalmopathy.

The TCR comes from a woman between 40 and 65 years old with Graves disease. The sample consisted of peripheral blood mononuclear cells (PBMCs), taken at new diagnosis, from a patient treated with antithyroid drugs. This chain joins TRBV27 and TRBJ2-7; D may be TRBD2 (6 bases). The CDR3 loop reads CASMEGYEQYF. CDR3 in DNA: TGTGCCAGCATGGAGGGCTACGAGCAGTACTTC.